One sample yielded the 7 T cell receptor beta chains listed below, sequenced in a study of Ad26.COV2.S vaccination and SARS-CoV-2 variants. Data came from immunoSEQ multiplex PCR; TCRdb stores just in-frame clones and leaves some out. The table records nearly 95,000 clones, roughly 85% of them present only once. This material consisted of peripheral blood, taken after recovery from COVID-19. All receptors come from a human donor who had recovered from COVID-19.

This clone was found once. This rearrangement joins TRBV9 to TRBJ1-6, with unresolved D. Germline CDR1 is SGDLS and CDR2 is YYNGEE. This CDR3 contains 15 residues. Trimming took off 4 bases at V and 9 bases at J, with 17 bases between the two ends. The CDR3 reads CASSLRGEGSSPLHF. The CDR3 nucleotides read TGTGCCAGCAGCCTCCGCGGAGAGGGAAGTTCACCCCTCCACTTT.

V gene TRBV3-1 (or the pseudogene TRBV3-2) combines with J gene TRBJ2-1; 7 bases fit TRBD2. The V segment lost 4 bases and the J segment 5 bases; nucleotides outside the gene matches: 8. Germline V lookup: CDR1 LGHDT, CDR2 YNNKEL (reference sequence). The CDR3 extends over 15 amino acids. In DNA, the CDR3 is TGTGCCAGCAGCCTCCGGGGGGAGACTAACAATGAGCAGTTCTTC. Protein sequence: CASSLRGETNNEQFF.

The genes are TRBV3-1 (or the pseudogene TRBV3-2) and TRBJ1-6; D ambiguous. Trimming removed 1 base at V and 7 bases at J, with 5 bases between. CDR1 LGHDT and CDR2 YNNKEL come from the germline V gene (reference sequence). The CDR3 sequence is 13 residues long. The CDR3 DNA reads as TGTGCCAGCAGCCAAGCGCAGAATTCACCCCTCCACTTT. Amino acid sequence: CASSQAQNSPLHF.

The V call is TRBV5-3, the J call TRBJ2-1; D possibly corresponds to TRBD2 (5 bases). TRBV5-3 is labeled an ORF, and its function is uncertain. This CDR3 contains 17 residues. V dropped 4 bases and J dropped 0 bases, with 17 bases sitting between them. CDR3 loop: CARSHTQDGVSYNEQFF. CDR3 in DNA: TGTGCCAGAAGCCATACCCAGGACGGGGTCTCCTACAATGAGCAGTTCTTC.

The rearrangement links TRBV5-1 to TRBJ2-3, with 10 bases lining up with TRBD2. CDR1 is SGHRS, CDR2 YFSETQ, per germline. The junction had 2 bases not matched to a gene; V was cut back by 0 bases and J by 4 bases. There are 15 residues in the CDR3. This CDR3 reads CASSLGLAGSDTQYF. In nucleotides, the CDR3 is TGCGCCAGCAGCTTGGGACTAGCGGGCTCAGATACGCAGTATTTT.

The chain has TRBV6-4 and TRBJ2-2; D gene uncertain. Germline V gene sequence: CDR1 MRHNA, CDR2 SNTAGT. There are 14 residues in the CDR3. V was shortened by 0 bases and J by 6 bases, with 8 bases between the two germline ends. DNA of the CDR3: TGTGCCAGCAGTGACTCTTCTGGTGCCGGGGAGCTGTTTTTT. This gives the protein CASSDSSGAGELFF.

This sequence joins TRBV5-5 and TRBJ1-6; tentative D call: TRBD1 (5 bases). CDR1 is SGHKS and CDR2 is YYEKEE in the germline V gene (reference sequence). The V and J ends lost 0 bases and 10 bases respectively, with 23 bases between them. The CDR3 is 18 amino acids. The CDR3 here is CASSLVSGGSSDGSPLHF. The CDR3 bases are TGTGCCAGCAGCTTGGTTTCTGGGGGGAGCTCTGATGGCTCACCCCTCCACTTT.